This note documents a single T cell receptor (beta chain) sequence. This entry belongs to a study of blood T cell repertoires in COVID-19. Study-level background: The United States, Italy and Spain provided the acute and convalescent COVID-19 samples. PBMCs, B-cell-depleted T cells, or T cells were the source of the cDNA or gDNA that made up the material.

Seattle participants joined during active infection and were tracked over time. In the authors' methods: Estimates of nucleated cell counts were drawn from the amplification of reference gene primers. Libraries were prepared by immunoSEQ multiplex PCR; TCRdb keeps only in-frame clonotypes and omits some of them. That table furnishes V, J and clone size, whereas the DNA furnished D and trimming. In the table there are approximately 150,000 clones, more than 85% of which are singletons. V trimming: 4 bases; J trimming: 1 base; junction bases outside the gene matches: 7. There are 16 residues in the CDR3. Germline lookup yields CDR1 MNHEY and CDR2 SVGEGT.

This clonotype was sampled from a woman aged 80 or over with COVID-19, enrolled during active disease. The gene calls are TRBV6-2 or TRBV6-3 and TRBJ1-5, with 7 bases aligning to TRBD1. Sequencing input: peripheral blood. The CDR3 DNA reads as TGTGCCAGCAGTTTGGTAAGGACAGGCAGCAATCAGCCCCAGCATTTT. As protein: CASSLVRTGSNQPQHF.